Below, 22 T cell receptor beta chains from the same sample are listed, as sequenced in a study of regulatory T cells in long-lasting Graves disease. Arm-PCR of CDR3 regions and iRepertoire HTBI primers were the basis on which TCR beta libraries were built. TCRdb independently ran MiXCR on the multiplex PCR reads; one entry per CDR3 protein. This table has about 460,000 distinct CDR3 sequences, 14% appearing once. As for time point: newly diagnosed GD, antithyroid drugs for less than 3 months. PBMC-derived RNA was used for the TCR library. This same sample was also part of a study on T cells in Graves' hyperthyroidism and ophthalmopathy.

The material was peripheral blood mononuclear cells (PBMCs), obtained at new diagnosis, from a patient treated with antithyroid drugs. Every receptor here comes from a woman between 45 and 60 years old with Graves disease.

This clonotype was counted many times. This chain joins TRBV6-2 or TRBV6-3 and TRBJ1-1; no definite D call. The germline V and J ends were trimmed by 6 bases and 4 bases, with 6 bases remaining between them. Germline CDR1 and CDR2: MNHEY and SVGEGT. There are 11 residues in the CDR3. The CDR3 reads CASRELTEAFF. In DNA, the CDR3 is TGTGCCAGCAGGGAGCTCACTGAAGCTTTCTTT.

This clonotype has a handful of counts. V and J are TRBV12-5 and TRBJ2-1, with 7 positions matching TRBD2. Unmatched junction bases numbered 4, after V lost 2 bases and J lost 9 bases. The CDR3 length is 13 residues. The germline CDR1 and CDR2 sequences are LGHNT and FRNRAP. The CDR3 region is CASGLLPGGEQFF. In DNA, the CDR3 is TGTGCTAGTGGTTTGTTGCCGGGGGGTGAGCAGTTCTTC. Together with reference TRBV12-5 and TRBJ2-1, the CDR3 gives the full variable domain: DARVTQTPRHKVTEMGQEVTMRCQPILGHNTVFWYRQTMMQGLELLAYFRNRAPLDDSGMPKDRFSAEMPDATLATLKIQPSEPRDSAVYFCASGLLPGGEQFFGPGTRLTVL.

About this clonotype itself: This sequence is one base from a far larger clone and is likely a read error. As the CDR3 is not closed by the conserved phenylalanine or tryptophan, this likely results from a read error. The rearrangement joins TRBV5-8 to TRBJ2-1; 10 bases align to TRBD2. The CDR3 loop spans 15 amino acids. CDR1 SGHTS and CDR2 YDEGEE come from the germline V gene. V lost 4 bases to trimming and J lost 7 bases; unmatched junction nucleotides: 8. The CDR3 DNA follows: TGTGCCAGCAGCCCCGCCAGCGGGAGGGATAATGAGCAGTTCTGC. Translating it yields CASSPASGRDNEQFC.

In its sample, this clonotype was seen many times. The DNA of the CDR3 is TGTGCCAGCCTAGGAACAGGATGGGAGACCCAGTACTTC. Its translation is CASLGTGWETQYF. The chain has TRBV28 and TRBJ2-5, with D perhaps TRBD1 (5 bases). Germline V CDR1 and CDR2: MDHEN, SYDVKM. With 8 bases removed from V and 5 bases from J, the gap between germline ends came to 15 bases. The CDR3 has 13 amino acids. The complete variable domain, with remaining parts taken from reference TRBV28 and TRBJ2-5, reads DVKVTQSSRYLVKRTGEKVFLECVQDMDHENMFWYRQDPGLGLRLIYFSYDVKMKEKGDIPEGYSVSREKKERFSLILESASTNQTSMYLCASLGTGWETQYFGPGTRLLVL.

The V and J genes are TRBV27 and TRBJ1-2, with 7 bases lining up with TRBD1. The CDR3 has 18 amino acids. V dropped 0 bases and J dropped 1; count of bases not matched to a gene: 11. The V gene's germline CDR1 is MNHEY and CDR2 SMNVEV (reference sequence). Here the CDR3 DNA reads TGTGCCAGCAGTTTATCGGGGGGGGGAGACAGGGATAACTATGGCTACACCTTC. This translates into CASSLSGGGDRDNYGYTF.

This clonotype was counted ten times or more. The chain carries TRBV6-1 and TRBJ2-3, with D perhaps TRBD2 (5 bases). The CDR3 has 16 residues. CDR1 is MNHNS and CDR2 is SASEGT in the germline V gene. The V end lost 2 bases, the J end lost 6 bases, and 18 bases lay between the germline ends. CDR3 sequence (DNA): TGTGCCAGCAGTGAACGAGGGATACCGACTTGGGATACGCAGTATTTT. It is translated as CASSERGIPTWDTQYF.

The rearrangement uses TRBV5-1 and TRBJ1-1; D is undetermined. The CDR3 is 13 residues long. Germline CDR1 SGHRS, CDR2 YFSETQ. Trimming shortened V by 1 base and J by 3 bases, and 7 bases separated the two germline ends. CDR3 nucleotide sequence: TGCGCCAGCAGCTTGCAGGCGGACACTGAAGCTTTCTTT. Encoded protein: CASSLQADTEAFF.

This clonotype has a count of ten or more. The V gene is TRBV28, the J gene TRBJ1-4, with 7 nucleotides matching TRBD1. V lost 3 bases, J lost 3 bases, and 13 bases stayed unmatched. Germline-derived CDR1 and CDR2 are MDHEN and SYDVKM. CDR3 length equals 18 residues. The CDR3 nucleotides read TGTGCCAGCAGTTTTCCCCGGGACAGACCGCGCCCTAATGAAAAACTGTTTTTT. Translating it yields CASSFPRDRPRPNEKLFF.

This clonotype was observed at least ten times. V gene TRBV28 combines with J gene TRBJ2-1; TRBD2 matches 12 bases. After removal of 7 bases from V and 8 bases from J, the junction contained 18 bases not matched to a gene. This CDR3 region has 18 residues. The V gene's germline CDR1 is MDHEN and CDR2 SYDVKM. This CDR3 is CASTPPSRLAGARYEQFF. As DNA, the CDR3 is TGTGCCAGCACCCCTCCCTCCCGACTAGCGGGAGCAAGATATGAGCAGTTCTTC.

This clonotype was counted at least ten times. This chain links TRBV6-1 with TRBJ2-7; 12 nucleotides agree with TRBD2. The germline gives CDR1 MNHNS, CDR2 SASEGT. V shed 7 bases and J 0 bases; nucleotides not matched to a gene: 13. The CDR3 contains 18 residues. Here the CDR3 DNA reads TGTGCCAGCACTCCGCCCTCGGGACTAGCGGGCTCCTCCTACGAGCAGTACTTC. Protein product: CASTPPSGLAGSSYEQYF.

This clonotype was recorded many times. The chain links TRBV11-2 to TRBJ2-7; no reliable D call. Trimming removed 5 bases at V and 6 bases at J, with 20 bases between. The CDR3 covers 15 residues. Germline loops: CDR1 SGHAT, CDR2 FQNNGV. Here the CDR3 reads CASSVYTTALVEQYF. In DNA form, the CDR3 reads TGTGCCAGCAGCGTATACACTACGGCTCTAGTCGAGCAGTACTTC. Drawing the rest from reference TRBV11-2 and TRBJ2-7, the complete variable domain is EAGVAQSPRYKIIEKRQSVAFWCNPISGHATLYWYQQILGQGPKLLIQFQNNGVVDDSQLPKDRFSAERLKGVDSTLKIQPAKLEDSAVYLCASSVYTTALVEQYFGPGTRLTVT.

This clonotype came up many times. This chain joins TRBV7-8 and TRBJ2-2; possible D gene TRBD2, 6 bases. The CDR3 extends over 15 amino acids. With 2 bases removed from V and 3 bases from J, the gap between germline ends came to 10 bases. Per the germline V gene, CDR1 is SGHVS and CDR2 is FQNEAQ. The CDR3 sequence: CASSLREIHTGELFF. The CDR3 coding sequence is TGTGCCAGCAGCTTACGGGAGATTCACACCGGGGAGCTGTTTTTT. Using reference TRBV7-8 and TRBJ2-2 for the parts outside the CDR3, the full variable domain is GAGVSQSPRYKVAKRGQDVALRCDPISGHVSLFWYQQALGQGPEFLTYFQNEAQLDKSGLPSDRFFAERPEGSVSTLKIQRTQQEDSAVYLCASSLREIHTGELFFGEGSRLTVL.

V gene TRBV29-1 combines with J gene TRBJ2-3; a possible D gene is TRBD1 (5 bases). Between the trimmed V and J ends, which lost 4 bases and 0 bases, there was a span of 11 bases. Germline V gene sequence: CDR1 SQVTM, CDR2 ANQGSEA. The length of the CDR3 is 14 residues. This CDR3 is CSVAQGLSTDTQYF. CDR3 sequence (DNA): TGCAGCGTTGCTCAGGGTCTAAGCACAGATACGCAGTATTTT.

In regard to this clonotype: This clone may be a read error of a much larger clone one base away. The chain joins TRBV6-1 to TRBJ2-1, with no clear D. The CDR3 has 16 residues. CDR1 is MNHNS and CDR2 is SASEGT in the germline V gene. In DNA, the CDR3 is TGTGCCAGCAGAGACCCTCCGGATACCCTCTACAATGAGCAGTCCTTC. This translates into CASRDPPDTLYNEQSF.

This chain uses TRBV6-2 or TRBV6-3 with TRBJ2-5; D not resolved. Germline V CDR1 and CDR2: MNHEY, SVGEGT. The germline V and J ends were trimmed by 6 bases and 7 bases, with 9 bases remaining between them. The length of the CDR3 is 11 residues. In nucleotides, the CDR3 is TGTGCCAGCAGCTCGGGCCCGACCCAGTACTTC. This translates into CASSSGPTQYF.

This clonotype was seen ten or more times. Written as DNA, the CDR3 is TGCGCCAGCAGCCAACGGGTGAATCACGAGCAGTACTTC. Encoded protein: CASSQRVNHEQYF. V and J are TRBV4-1 and TRBJ2-7; no definite D call. The V gene's germline CDR1 is MGHRA and CDR2 YSYEKL. Trimming shortened V by 2 bases and J by 5 bases, and 10 bases separated the two germline ends. The CDR3 extends over 13 amino acids.

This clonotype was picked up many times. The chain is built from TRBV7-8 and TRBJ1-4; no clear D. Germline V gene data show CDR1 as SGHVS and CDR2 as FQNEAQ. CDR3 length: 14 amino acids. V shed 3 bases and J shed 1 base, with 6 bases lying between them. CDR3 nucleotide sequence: TGTGCCAGCAGCTTCGGGGAAACTAATGAAAAACTGTTTTTT. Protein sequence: CASSFGETNEKLFF.

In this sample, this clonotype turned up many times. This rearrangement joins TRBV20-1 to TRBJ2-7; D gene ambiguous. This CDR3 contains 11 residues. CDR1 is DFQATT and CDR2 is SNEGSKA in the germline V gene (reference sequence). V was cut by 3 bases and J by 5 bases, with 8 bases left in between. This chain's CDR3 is CSASSPDEQYF. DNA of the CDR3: TGCAGTGCTAGTTCTCCCGACGAGCAGTACTTC.

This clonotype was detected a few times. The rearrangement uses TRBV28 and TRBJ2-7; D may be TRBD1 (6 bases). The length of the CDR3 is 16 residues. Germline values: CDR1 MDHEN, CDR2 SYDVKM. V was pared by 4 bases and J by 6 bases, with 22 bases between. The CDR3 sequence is CASSSPPDSPAGEQYF. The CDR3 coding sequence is TGTGCCAGCAGTTCCCCCCCGGACAGCCCGGCCGGCGAGCAGTACTTC. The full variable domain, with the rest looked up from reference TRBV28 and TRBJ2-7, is DVKVTQSSRYLVKRTGEKVFLECVQDMDHENMFWYRQDPGLGLRLIYFSYDVKMKEKGDIPEGYSVSREKKERFSLILESASTNQTSMYLCASSSPPDSPAGEQYFGPGTRLTVT.

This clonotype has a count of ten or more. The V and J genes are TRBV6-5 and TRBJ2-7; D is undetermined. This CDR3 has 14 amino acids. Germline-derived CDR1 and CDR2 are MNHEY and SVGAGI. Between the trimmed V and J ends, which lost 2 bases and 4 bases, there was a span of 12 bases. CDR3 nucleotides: TGTGCCAGCAGTTACGCGGAGCCTGCGTACGAGCAGTACTTC. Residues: CASSYAEPAYEQYF.

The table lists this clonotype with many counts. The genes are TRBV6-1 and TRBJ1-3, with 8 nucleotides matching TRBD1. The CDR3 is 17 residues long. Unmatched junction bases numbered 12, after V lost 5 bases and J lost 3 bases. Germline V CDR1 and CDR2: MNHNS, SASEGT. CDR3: CASSPGRDRGGGNTIYF. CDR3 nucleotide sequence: TGTGCCAGCAGTCCCGGCCGCGACAGGGGAGGTGGAAACACCATATATTTT.

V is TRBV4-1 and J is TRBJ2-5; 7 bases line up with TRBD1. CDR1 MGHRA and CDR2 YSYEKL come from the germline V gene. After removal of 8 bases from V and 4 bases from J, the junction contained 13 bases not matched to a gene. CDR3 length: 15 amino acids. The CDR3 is CASCRRQGTGETQYF. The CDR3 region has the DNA TGCGCCAGCTGCCGAAGACAGGGAACGGGAGAGACCCAGTACTTC.